These 5 T cell receptor beta chains came from one sample sequenced in a study of shared clonotypes between healthy human individuals. Terminally differentiated effector memory CD45RA+ cells were excluded by CCR7 positive selection of CD45RO-negative cells. Profiled with immunoSEQ multiplex PCR; TCRdb holds only in-frame clones, not every one. The profile shows some 1,900,000 clones, over 85% of them singletons. The sequencing input was naive CD8+ T cells sorted from blood. The receptors were sampled from a man younger than 30 in good health.

The V and J genes are TRBV29-1 and TRBJ2-7; either TRBD1 or TRBD2 may fit D (7 bases each). Trimming pared 4 bases from V and 1 base from J, leaving 14 bases between. Germline V gene data show CDR1 as SQVTM and CDR2 as ANQGSEA. This CDR3 is built from 14 residues. CDR3 residues: CSVAGGDRSYEQYF. In DNA form, the CDR3 reads TGCAGCGTTGCTGGGGGGGACAGATCCTACGAGCAGTACTTC.

This clone was seen a single time. The chain recombines TRBV19 with TRBJ2-1; D is unclear. CDR1 is LNHDA, CDR2 SQIVND, per germline (reference sequence). This CDR3 is 13 amino acids long. Trimming removed 4 bases from V and 8 bases from J, with 12 bases in between. For the CDR3, the DNA is TGTGCCAGTAGTACCCTGTCCGGCGATGAGCAGTTCTTC. Protein sequence: CASSTLSGDEQFF.

The V call is TRBV5-4, the J call TRBJ1-1; D is undetermined. Germline CDR1 reads SGHNT; CDR2 reads YYREEE (reference sequence). This CDR3 is 12 amino acids long. V lost 1 base and J lost 3, with 4 bases in between. This chain's CDR3 is CASSLYYTEAFF. CDR3 coding DNA: TGTGCCAGCAGCTTGTACTACACTGAAGCTTTCTTT.

This chain connects TRBV7-3 to TRBJ2-3; 11 bases are shared with TRBD2. This CDR3 has 16 residues. Germline CDR1 and CDR2: SGHTA and FQGTGA. The V gene end was trimmed by 2 bases and the J gene end by 5 bases; junction bases not matched to a gene: 6. CDR3 bases: TGTGCCAGCAGCTTACTTAGCGGGGGGGCGATAGATACGCAGTATTTT. Protein sequence: CASSLLSGGAIDTQYF.

The chain employs TRBV10-2 and TRBJ2-2; D remains unclear. In germline, CDR1 is WSHSY, CDR2 SAAADI. Trimming took off 2 bases at V and 2 bases at J, with 12 bases between the two ends. The CDR3 runs 16 residues. The CDR3 loop is CASSEIRDENTGELFF. The CDR3 DNA is TGCGCCAGCAGTGAGATAAGGGATGAAAACACCGGGGAGCTGTTTTTT.